The 26 T cell receptor beta chains presented below share a single source sample, sequenced in a study of blood T cell repertoires in COVID-19 (dated by TCRdb to 2018 to 2020). The protocol used for the library was the immunoSEQ multiplex PCR assay. TCRdb provides this immuneACCESS table in a form limited to in-frame rearrangements. Some clones are lacking; in checked studies, under half of them reflect an unresolved V gene, and why the rest are absent is not known. In this sample the table shows roughly 260,000 clones, about nine tenths of which occur a single time. The top ten hold roughly 2.6% of the sample. The sequencing sample was made of PBMCs or T cells enriched from blood (not recorded which). Every receptor here comes from a woman younger than 35 who had recovered from COVID-19.

This clone was picked up a small number of times. The chain combines TRBV6-2 or TRBV6-3 with TRBJ2-7; 11 nucleotides line up with TRBD1. V was clipped by 5 bases and J by 2 bases; unmatched bases: 5. The CDR3 contains 15 residues. Germline values: CDR1 MNHEY, CDR2 SVGEGT. CDR3 DNA: TGTGCCAGCAGTGGCGGGACAGGGGGACCCTACGAGCAGTACTTC. This codes for CASSGGTGGPYEQYF.

The V and J genes are TRBV11-3 and TRBJ2-7; 7 nucleotides agree with TRBD2. Germline V gene lookup returns CDR1 SGHNT and CDR2 YENEEA. The length of the CDR3 is 14 residues. V shed 3 bases and J 3 bases; nucleotides not matched to a gene: 5. CDR3 residues: CASSFEGGHYEQYF. The CDR3 nucleotides are TGTGCCAGCAGCTTCGAGGGAGGGCACTACGAGCAGTACTTC.

The chain is built from TRBV7-9 and TRBJ2-1; D might be TRBD2 (6 bases). V was shortened by 5 bases and J by 5 bases, with 13 bases between the two germline ends. Germline V gene data show CDR1 as SEHNR and CDR2 as FQNEAQ (reference sequence). The CDR3 is 14 residues long. As DNA, the CDR3 is TGTGCCAGCAGCCGTCACACGGGAGACAATGAGCAGTTCTTC. This encodes CASSRHTGDNEQFF.

The J gene is TRBJ2-1, the V gene TRBV27; TRBD2 matches at 9 bases. In germline, CDR1 is MNHEY, CDR2 SMNVEV (reference sequence). V dropped 5 bases and J dropped 7; count of bases not matched to a gene: 15. The CDR3 covers 17 residues. The DNA of the CDR3 is TGTGCCAGCAGTCCCCGGTGGCGGGAGGGCTCTTGGAATGAGCAGTTCTTC. It yields the protein CASSPRWREGSWNEQFF.

This chain joins TRBV6-5 and TRBJ2-5, with D possibly TRBD2 on 6 matching bases. Trimming took off 10 bases at V and 2 bases at J, with 14 bases between the two ends. Germline CDR1 is MNHEY and CDR2 is SVGAGI. This CDR3 comprises 13 residues. CDR3 coding DNA: TGTGCCACCCGCCCGGGACTTCAAGAGACCCAGTACTTC. Protein product: CATRPGLQETQYF.

The chain employs TRBV7-9 and TRBJ2-5, with 10 bases identical to TRBD2. With V trimmed by 1 base and J by 5 bases, 4 bases remained unmatched. Germline CDR1 reads SEHNR; CDR2 reads FQNEAQ (reference sequence). The CDR3 is 15 amino acids. The CDR3 DNA sequence: TGTGCCAGCAGCTTAGGGCTAGCGGGAGCTGAGACCCAGTACTTC. Translation gives CASSLGLAGAETQYF.

The rearrangement joins TRBV7-2 to TRBJ1-6, with TRBD1 matching over 7 bases. Trimming at V came to 4 bases and at J to 2 bases, leaving 8 bases not matched to a gene. This CDR3 is built from 17 residues. Germline V CDR1 and CDR2: SGHTA, FQGNSA. The CDR3 is CASSSKQGRTYNSPLHF. The CDR3 nucleotides read TGTGCCAGCAGCTCAAAACAGGGGAGGACCTATAATTCACCCCTCCACTTT.

The V call is TRBV4-1, the J call TRBJ2-1, with D uncertain. Germline assignment: CDR1 MGHRA and CDR2 YSYEKL. There are 14 residues in the CDR3. V lost 3 bases and J 7 bases, leaving 13 bases between the germline ends. CDR3: CASSQGWAVNEQFF. In DNA form, the CDR3 reads TGCGCCAGCAGCCAGGGCTGGGCCGTGAATGAGCAGTTCTTC.

The chain's CDR3 is CASSTELGLAQYF. The CDR3, as DNA: TGTGCCAGCAGCACCGAACTAGGACTGGCGCAGTATTTT. V usage is TRBV7-2 and J usage is TRBJ2-3; D might be TRBD2 (5 bases). V shed 5 bases and J shed 10 bases, with 16 bases lying between them. In germline, CDR1 is SGHTA, CDR2 FQGNSA. CDR3 length equals 13 residues.

V and J are TRBV10-3 and TRBJ1-1; D unresolved. V lost 1 base to trimming and J lost 2 bases, with 11 bases between them. Germline V CDR1 and CDR2: ENHRY, SYGVKD. The CDR3 totals 15 residues. The CDR3 DNA reads TGTGCCATCAGTGAGTTTATCGGTGAAAACACTGAAGCTTTCTTT. This gives the protein CAISEFIGENTEAFF.

The chain links TRBV7-3 to TRBJ2-3; D remains unclear. The CDR3 sequence is 17 residues long. Looked up from germline, CDR1 is SGHTA and CDR2 is FQGTGA. Trimming took 2 bases from V and 0 from J, leaving 15 bases between them. The DNA for the CDR3 is TGTGCCAGCAGCTTAGGAGTACAAGGCAGTAGCACAGATACGCAGTATTTT. It codes for CASSLGVQGSSTDTQYF.

In this sample, this clone turned up once. This chain links TRBV7-2 with TRBJ2-2; D possibly corresponds to TRBD2 (5 bases). Germline values: CDR1 SGHTA, CDR2 FQGNSA. There are 15 residues in the CDR3. V was clipped by 2 bases and J by 4 bases, with 11 bases between them. CDR3: CASSLLRAGTGELFF. CDR3 sequence (DNA): TGTGCCAGCAGCTTATTGAGGGCGGGCACCGGGGAGCTGTTTTTT.

The gene calls are TRBV7-2 and TRBJ2-1; a possible D gene is TRBD2 (6 bases). Germline-derived CDR1 and CDR2 are SGHTA and FQGNSA. There are 17 residues in the CDR3. The V end lost 7 bases, the J end lost 0 bases, and 19 bases lay between the germline ends. CDR3 nucleotides: TGTGCCAGCACCCTGTCGGGACTCTTGGCCTCCTACAATGAGCAGTTCTTC. It is translated as CASTLSGLLASYNEQFF.

The V call is TRBV6-5, the J call TRBJ2-7, with 8 bases fitting TRBD2. This CDR3 is built from 15 residues. Trimming removed 6 bases from V and 3 bases from J; junction bases left unmatched: 10. Germline loops: CDR1 MNHEY, CDR2 SVGAGI. CDR3 protein: CASRPWGSGVYEQYF. CDR3 bases: TGTGCCAGCAGGCCCTGGGGTAGCGGGGTCTACGAGCAGTACTTC.

This clone has only a few counts. CDR3: CASTRWEGLGNQPQHF. CDR3 sequence (DNA): TGTGCCAGTACGAGGTGGGAGGGTTTGGGCAATCAGCCCCAGCATTTT. V and J are TRBV19 and TRBJ1-5; D gene ambiguous. V gave up 7 bases and J gave up 2 bases, with 18 bases separating them. CDR1 LNHDA and CDR2 SQIVND come from the germline V gene (reference sequence). The CDR3 loop spans 16 amino acids.

The chain couples TRBV7-8 to TRBJ2-3, with 10 bases aligning to TRBD1. V was clipped by 4 bases and J by 6 bases; unmatched bases: 4. The CDR3 loop spans 14 amino acids. Germline-derived CDR1 and CDR2 are SGHVS and FQNEAQ. This CDR3 reads CASSSGQGSDTQYF. The CDR3 DNA reads TGTGCCAGCAGCTCGGGACAGGGGTCGGATACGCAGTATTTT.

This sequence joins TRBV29-1 and TRBJ2-3, with 7 bases lining up with TRBD2. The CDR3 is made up of 13 amino acids. Trimming cost V 6 bases and J 5 bases; bases outside gene matches: 8. Germline CDR1 is SQVTM and CDR2 is ANQGSEA. The CDR3 DNA reads as TGCAGCGTCAGAAGGGACTACCAAGATACGCAGTATTTT. It yields the protein CSVRRDYQDTQYF.

The chain carries TRBV5-1 and TRBJ2-7; D is unresolved. The germline V gene encodes CDR1 SGHRS and CDR2 YFSETQ. V lost 4 bases to trimming and J lost 0 bases, with 17 bases between them. CDR3 length: 16 residues. The CDR3 loop is CASSPSPLDTSYEQYF. Here the CDR3 DNA reads TGCGCCAGCAGCCCCAGTCCCCTTGATACCTCCTACGAGCAGTACTTC.

This clone has a single count. The chain recombines TRBV19 with TRBJ2-1, with 8 bases identical to TRBD1. Germline CDR1 LNHDA, CDR2 SQIVND (reference sequence). The CDR3 has 19 residues. V gave up 2 bases and J gave up 5 bases; unmatched junction bases: 17. The CDR3 sequence: CASSIPHVAGQGWDNEQFF. In DNA form, the CDR3 reads TGTGCCAGTAGTATACCCCACGTGGCCGGACAGGGTTGGGACAATGAGCAGTTCTTC. The entire variable domain, with the rest obtained from reference TRBV19 and TRBJ2-1, is as follows: DGGITQSPKYLFRKEGQNVTLSCEQNLNHDAMYWYRQDPGQGLRLIYYSQIVNDFQKGDIAEGYSVSREKKESFPLTVTSAQKNPTAFYLCASSIPHVAGQGWDNEQFFGPGTRLTVL.

The V and J genes are TRBV9 and TRBJ2-1; 7 bases are shared with TRBD2. The V segment lost 4 bases and the J segment 9 bases; nucleotides outside the gene matches: 13. Germline V gives CDR1 SGDLS, CDR2 YYNGEE. The CDR3 has 15 residues. CDR3 residues: CASSTYAGASPEQFF. The CDR3 DNA is TGTGCCAGCAGCACCTATGCGGGAGCCTCACCTGAGCAGTTCTTC.

The chain recombines TRBV5-6 with TRBJ2-2, with D unclear. From germline, CDR1 is SGHDT and CDR2 YYEEEE. The CDR3 has 15 residues. The V end was cut by 6 bases, the J end by 5 bases, with 17 bases between. CDR3 sequence (DNA): TGTGCCAGCACTGGAAAGGAGTTCGTAACCGGGGAGCTGTTTTTT. Encoded protein: CASTGKEFVTGELFF.

The chain combines TRBV28 with TRBJ1-2; the match to TRBD1 covers 12 bases. This CDR3 spans 15 amino acids. V trimming: 8 bases; J trimming: 4 bases; junction bases outside the gene matches: 8. Germline values: CDR1 MDHEN, CDR2 SYDVKM. In DNA form, the CDR3 reads TGTGCCAGCCATGCACCGGGACAGGGGGCCTATGGCTACACCTTC. This sequence encodes CASHAPGQGAYGYTF.

The rearrangement joins TRBV19 to TRBJ1-5, with D perhaps TRBD1 (6 bases). Looked up from germline, CDR1 is LNHDA and CDR2 is SQIVND (reference sequence). Trimming took 1 base from V and 6 from J, leaving 10 bases between them. The CDR3 runs to 14 residues. This chain's CDR3 is CASSIVPQGQPQHF. The CDR3 coding sequence is TGTGCCAGTAGTATAGTTCCACAGGGTCAGCCCCAGCATTTT.

This chain joins TRBV28 and TRBJ1-2; D perhaps matches TRBD1 (6 bases). CDR1 is MDHEN and CDR2 is SYDVKM in the germline V gene. The CDR3 loop spans 17 amino acids. Trimming took 2 bases from V and 5 from J, leaving 21 bases between them. The CDR3 sequence is CASSLLGGRLGFYGYTF. In DNA form, the CDR3 reads TGTGCCAGCAGTTTACTGGGGGGGCGTCTTGGTTTTTATGGCTACACCTTC.

The chain links TRBV6-2 or TRBV6-3 to TRBJ1-2; TRBD1 matches at 8 bases. Unmatched junction bases numbered 6, after V lost 0 bases and J lost 0 bases. Germline loops: CDR1 MNHEY, CDR2 SVGEGT. This CDR3 spans 17 amino acids. The CDR3 loop reads CASSYSTKDRANYGYTF. CDR3 bases: TGTGCCAGCAGTTACTCTACCAAGGACAGGGCTAACTATGGCTACACCTTC.

This chain connects TRBV3-1 (or the pseudogene TRBV3-2) to TRBJ2-1; 7 bases agree with TRBD2. CDR3 size: 18 residues. CDR1 is LGHDT, CDR2 YNNKEL, per germline (reference sequence). Trimming took 1 base from V and 5 from J; bases not matched to a gene: 14. CDR3 amino acids: CASSQVPAAGIEDNEQFF. The CDR3 region has the DNA TGTGCCAGCAGCCAAGTACCCGCAGCGGGGATAGAAGACAATGAGCAGTTCTTC.